This TCR beta chain was profiled in a study of cytomegalovirus exposure and HLA in healthy donors. Whole-study results and caveats: In terms of immune exposure information, only CMV serostatus was available. Further analysis, carried out later, found HLA-associated TCR beta chains more clonally expanded than equally common other chains. It was reported that TCR beta sequences correctly inferred the HLA-A and HLA-B alleles for most subjects.

For this clone: Its specificity is not known.

Researchers ran the PCR with 60 Vbeta and 13 Jbeta primers. Some clones are missing from TCRdb's copy, which holds only in-frame ones; the method was immunoSEQ multiplex PCR. The sample carries roughly 130,000 clones, more than 80% recorded once. The CDR3 runs 15 residues. Germline V gene lookup returns CDR1 SGHTA and CDR2 FQGTGA. Trimming removed 1 base from V and 9 bases from J, with 18 bases in between. The chain uses TRBV7-3 and TRBJ1-1; maybe TRBD1 (6 bases). The receptor was isolated from a woman in her thirties or forties in good health and CMV-seropositive. Sequenced material: PBMCs. The CDR3 spells CASSLMGGQGRQAFF. The CDR3 DNA reads as TGTGCCAGCAGCTTAATGGGGGGGCAGGGACGGCAAGCTTTCTTT.